The present entry profiles one TCR beta chain with its context. The antigen remains undetermined. This entry is derived from a study of blood T cells in healthy people across ages. In germline, CDR1 is MDHEN, CDR2 SYDVKM. The CDR3 is made up of 15 amino acids. V was pared by 6 bases and J by 0 bases, with 12 bases between. Study-level results: Researchers said unsorted PBMCs prevented a conclusive naive versus antigen-experienced comparison. When set beside aged donors, long-lived donors presented more naive CD4+ cells and higher diversity.

A second PCR, run for roughly 7 to 11 cycles, used a sample-barcoded 5' primer plus a J-beta primer mix. Tagging of each cDNA molecule was performed by a template-switch adaptor with 12 random nucleotides. Each CDR3 protein is one row after TCRdb ran MiXCR on the 5' RACE reads. The top ten clones hold 3.5% to 4% of a sample with hundreds of thousands of distinct CDR3 sequences, roughly 21% of them seen once. Sequenced: blood. This TCR came from a man between 65 and 85 years old in good health. The chain has TRBV28 and TRBJ2-1, with D unclear. The CDR3 here is CASRAVSSSYNEQFF. The CDR3 nucleotides are TGTGCCAGCAGGGCCGTATCTTCCTCCTACAATGAGCAGTTCTTC.